These T cell receptor beta chains were read from a single sample in a study of cytomegalovirus exposure and HLA in healthy donors. Only in-frame clones appear in the TCRdb table, and some are missing; sequencing was by immunoSEQ multiplex PCR. The sample consists of 120,000 to 150,000 clones, under 90% of them appearing once. Sequenced sample: PBMCs. These receptors all come from a boy younger than 10 in good health and CMV-seronegative. Each CDR3 is given with its conserved first and last residue. D genes are given only for firm matches. Not every row has a clone size; where given, it reads once, few, many or a size class.

v_gene: TRBV27
abundance: -
j_gene: TRBJ2-3
d_gene: TRBD2
CDR3aa: CASSLQTSMSTDTQYF
CDR3nt: TGTGCCAGCAGTTTACAGACTAGCATGAGCACAGATACGCAGTATTTT

v_gene: TRBV29-1
abundance: -
j_gene: TRBJ1-1
d_gene: -
CDR3aa: CSVDLSGGWTEAFF
CDR3nt: TGCAGCGTTGATCTTAGCGGGGGCTGGACTGAAGCTTTCTTT

v_gene: TRBV5-1
abundance: -
j_gene: TRBJ1-2
d_gene: -
CDR3aa: CASSFPGEGYGYTF
CDR3nt: TGCGCCAGCAGCTTCCCAGGGGAAGGCTATGGCTACACCTTC

v_gene: TRBV9
abundance: -
j_gene: TRBJ1-4
d_gene: -
CDR3aa: CASSGGGSNEKLFF
CDR3nt: TGTGCCAGCAGCGGGGGGGGGAGTAATGAAAAACTGTTTTTT

v_gene: TRBV6-5
abundance: -
j_gene: TRBJ1-4
d_gene: -
CDR3aa: CASSYKFEGAEKLFF
CDR3nt: TGTGCCAGCAGTTATAAGTTCGAGGGTGCTGAAAAACTGTTTTTT

v_gene: TRBV5-4
abundance: -
j_gene: TRBJ1-1
d_gene: -
CDR3aa: CASSLPGLNTEAFF
CDR3nt: TGTGCCAGCAGCTTGCCGGGTCTTAACACTGAAGCTTTCTTT

v_gene: TRBV2
abundance: -
j_gene: TRBJ2-7
d_gene: -
CDR3aa: CAITGTRTEREYEQYF
CDR3nt: TGTGCCATAACAGGGACGCGAACTGAGAGGGAGTACGAGCAGTACTTC

v_gene: TRBV10-1
abundance: -
j_gene: TRBJ2-1
d_gene: -
CDR3aa: CASSARGESSYNEQFF
CDR3nt: TGCGCCAGCAGTGCCAGGGGGGAAAGCTCCTACAATGAGCAGTTCTTC

v_gene: TRBV5-1
abundance: -
j_gene: TRBJ2-7
d_gene: TRBD2
CDR3aa: CASSQGTSGSYEQYF
CDR3nt: TGCGCCAGCAGCCAAGGGACTAGCGGGAGTTACGAGCAGTACTTC

v_gene: TRBV9
abundance: -
j_gene: TRBJ2-2
d_gene: TRBD2
CDR3aa: CASSVVAGGNTGELFF
CDR3nt: TGTGCCAGCAGCGTAGTAGCGGGGGGGAACACCGGGGAGCTGTTTTTT

v_gene: TRBV5-1
abundance: -
j_gene: TRBJ2-6
d_gene: TRBD1
CDR3aa: CASSWPSGTGRSGANVLTF
CDR3nt: TGCGCCAGCAGCTGGCCTTCCGGGACAGGACGCTCTGGGGCCAACGTCCTGACTTTC

v_gene: TRBV5-6
abundance: once
j_gene: TRBJ2-7
d_gene: -
CDR3aa: CASSLGGDFFDEQYF
CDR3nt: TGTGCCAGCAGCTTGGGCGGCGATTTTTTCGACGAGCAGTACTTC

v_gene: TRBV10-2
abundance: -
j_gene: TRBJ2-7
d_gene: -
CDR3aa: CASSPGNKKTYEQYF
CDR3nt: TGCGCCAGCAGTCCGGGGAACAAGAAAACCTACGAGCAGTACTTC

v_gene: TRBV11-3
abundance: -
j_gene: TRBJ2-1
d_gene: TRBD1
CDR3aa: CASSLETAGGEQFF
CDR3nt: TGTGCCAGCAGCTTAGAGACCGCAGGGGGTGAGCAGTTCTTC

v_gene: TRBV9
abundance: once
j_gene: TRBJ2-5
d_gene: -
CDR3aa: CASSPFFRELKPQETQYF
CDR3nt: TGTGCCAGCAGCCCCTTTTTCCGGGAACTAAAGCCTCAAGAGACCCAGTACTTC

v_gene: TRBV19
abundance: -
j_gene: TRBJ1-4
d_gene: TRBD1
CDR3aa: CASSSRRQGATNEKLFF
CDR3nt: TGTGCCAGTAGTTCTCGCAGACAGGGTGCAACTAATGAAAAACTGTTTTTT

v_gene: TRBV13
abundance: -
j_gene: TRBJ2-7
d_gene: TRBD2
CDR3aa: CASSLGLGLAGTSYEQYF
CDR3nt: TGTGCCAGCAGCTTAGGCCTGGGGCTAGCGGGAACCTCCTACGAGCAGTACTTC

v_gene: TRBV7-9
abundance: once
j_gene: TRBJ2-2
d_gene: -
CDR3aa: CASSLKEIANTGELFF
CDR3nt: TGTGCCAGCAGCTTAAAAGAGATCGCGAACACCGGGGAGCTGTTTTTT

v_gene: TRBV19
abundance: -
j_gene: TRBJ1-5
d_gene: -
CDR3aa: CASTRRVPNQPQHF
CDR3nt: TGTGCCAGTACTCGCAGGGTACCCAATCAGCCCCAGCATTTT

v_gene: TRBV4-2
abundance: once
j_gene: TRBJ2-1
d_gene: TRBD2
CDR3aa: CASSQHTTSGSNEQFF
CDR3nt: TGTGCCAGCAGCCAACACACAACTAGCGGGAGCAATGAGCAGTTCTTC

v_gene: TRBV7-2
abundance: -
j_gene: TRBJ2-7
d_gene: TRBD2
CDR3aa: CASSFGLAGGGEQYF
CDR3nt: TGTGCCAGCAGCTTCGGACTAGCGGGAGGGGGCGAGCAGTACTTC

v_gene: TRBV6-5
abundance: few
j_gene: TRBJ1-1
d_gene: -
CDR3aa: CASSYSYQGGTEAFF
CDR3nt: TGTGCCAGCAGTTACTCTTACCAGGGTGGCACTGAAGCTTTCTTT

v_gene: TRBV4-1
abundance: -
j_gene: TRBJ1-2
d_gene: -
CDR3aa: CASSQDPEQGPRGGYTF
CDR3nt: TGCGCCAGCAGCCAAGATCCCGAGCAGGGGCCTCGCGGGGGCTACACCTTC

v_gene: TRBV15
abundance: -
j_gene: TRBJ1-3
d_gene: -
CDR3aa: CATSRGFPDFSGNTIYF
CDR3nt: TGTGCCACCAGCAGAGGCTTTCCGGACTTCTCTGGAAACACCATATATTTT

v_gene: TRBV7-6
abundance: few
j_gene: TRBJ1-1
d_gene: -
CDR3aa: CASSLREGYTEAFF
CDR3nt: TGTGCCAGCAGCTTACGTGAGGGTTACACTGAAGCTTTCTTT

v_gene: TRBV9
abundance: -
j_gene: TRBJ1-4
d_gene: -
CDR3aa: CASSVDPTGATNEKLFF
CDR3nt: TGTGCCAGCAGCGTTGACCCAACCGGGGCAACTAATGAAAAACTGTTTTTT

v_gene: TRBV6-5
abundance: -
j_gene: TRBJ1-1
d_gene: TRBD1
CDR3aa: CASRISRQGGTEAFF
CDR3nt: TGTGCCAGCAGGATCAGCCGACAGGGTGGTACTGAAGCTTTCTTT

v_gene: TRBV28
abundance: -
j_gene: TRBJ2-5
d_gene: TRBD2
CDR3aa: CASRTSGRKTQYF
CDR3nt: TGTGCCAGCCGGACTAGCGGGAGAAAGACCCAGTACTTC

v_gene: TRBV6-1
abundance: -
j_gene: TRBJ2-1
d_gene: -
CDR3aa: CASSAQTEQFF
CDR3nt: TGTGCCAGCAGTGCACAGACAGAGCAGTTCTTC

v_gene: TRBV7-9
abundance: -
j_gene: TRBJ1-2
d_gene: -
CDR3aa: CASSHRAVGYTF
CDR3nt: TGTGCCAGCAGCCACCGCGCTGTGGGCTACACCTTC

v_gene: TRBV6-5
abundance: once
j_gene: TRBJ1-5
d_gene: TRBD1
CDR3aa: CASSYQGAGQPQHF
CDR3nt: TGTGCCAGCAGTTACCAGGGGGCTGGGCAGCCCCAGCATTTT

v_gene: TRBV27
abundance: -
j_gene: TRBJ1-6
d_gene: TRBD1
CDR3aa: CASSLYRGTYNSPLHF
CDR3nt: TGTGCCAGCAGCCTCTACAGGGGAACCTATAATTCACCCCTCCACTTT

v_gene: TRBV5-1
abundance: -
j_gene: TRBJ2-7
d_gene: TRBD1
CDR3aa: CASSPTGAYEQYF
CDR3nt: TGCGCCAGCAGTCCTACAGGGGCCTACGAGCAGTACTTC

v_gene: TRBV6-1
abundance: -
j_gene: TRBJ1-2
d_gene: -
CDR3aa: CASSEQTRSWYGYTF
CDR3nt: TGTGCCAGCAGTGAACAGACAAGATCATGGTATGGCTACACCTTC

v_gene: TRBV7-4
abundance: -
j_gene: TRBJ2-2
d_gene: TRBD2
CDR3aa: CASSQTSGRPNKNTGELFF
CDR3nt: TGTGCCAGCAGCCAAACTAGCGGGAGGCCCAATAAGAACACCGGGGAGCTGTTTTTT

v_gene: TRBV6-5
abundance: few
j_gene: TRBJ1-1
d_gene: TRBD1
CDR3aa: CASSRHRGVSEAFF
CDR3nt: TGTGCCAGCAGTCGTCACAGGGGCGTATCTGAAGCTTTCTTT

v_gene: TRBV28
abundance: -
j_gene: TRBJ1-1
d_gene: TRBD1
CDR3aa: CASSPGTGGTEAFF
CDR3nt: TGTGCCAGCAGTCCTGGGACAGGGGGCACTGAAGCTTTCTTT

v_gene: TRBV11-3
abundance: -
j_gene: TRBJ2-2
d_gene: -
CDR3aa: CASSSRGRGRASNTGELFF
CDR3nt: TGTGCCAGCAGCTCCAGGGGACGCGGGAGAGCCTCGAACACCGGGGAGCTGTTTTTT

v_gene: TRBV30
abundance: -
j_gene: TRBJ2-1
d_gene: TRBD2
CDR3aa: CAWRSPRTSPYNEQFF
CDR3nt: TGTGCCTGGAGGAGCCCAAGGACTAGCCCCTACAATGAGCAGTTCTTC

v_gene: TRBV2
abundance: few
j_gene: TRBJ1-3
d_gene: -
CDR3aa: CASSDLRGASGNTIYF
CDR3nt: TGTGCCAGCAGTGATCTTCGGGGGGCGAGTGGAAACACCATATATTTT

v_gene: TRBV7-9
abundance: -
j_gene: TRBJ1-1
d_gene: -
CDR3aa: CSSTIGSGHPTEAFF
CDR3nt: TGTTCCAGCACCATCGGATCGGGTCACCCGACTGAAGCTTTCTTT

v_gene: TRBV7-3
abundance: -
j_gene: TRBJ1-2
d_gene: TRBD1
CDR3aa: CASSLVGTALGGYTF
CDR3nt: TGTGCCAGCAGCTTAGTTGGGACAGCCCTAGGAGGCTACACCTTC

v_gene: TRBV21-1
abundance: once
j_gene: TRBJ2-3
d_gene: -
CDR3aa: CASSNTGTSGGLDTQYF
CDR3nt: TGTGCCAGCAGCAATACCGGGACTAGCGGGGGGTTGGATACGCAGTATTTT

v_gene: TRBV5-8
abundance: -
j_gene: TRBJ2-1
d_gene: TRBD1
CDR3aa: CASMRPGQEVNEQFF
CDR3nt: TGTGCCAGCATGCGGCCCGGACAGGAGGTGAATGAGCAGTTCTTC